These 21 T cell receptor beta chains were sequenced from one sample in a study of T cell clones after liver transplantation. Assay: immunoSEQ multiplex PCR; the TCRdb copy retains only in-frame clones and omits some. This sample carries 85,000 to 110,000 clones, approximately 79% of them seen once, and the ten largest clones take about 2.8%. Sequencing was performed on CD4+ T cells from blood, taken approximately 50 months after liver transplant. These receptors all come from a human patient who received a liver transplant. The T cells may come from the graft donor.

This clone was observed a single time. The V and J genes are TRBV5-1 and TRBJ2-1, with D hard to call. Germline V gene lookup returns CDR1 SGHRS and CDR2 YFSETQ. V was trimmed by 0 bases and J by 11 bases, leaving 9 bases between them. The CDR3 has 12 residues. This CDR3 reads CASSLEDLQQFF. The CDR3 DNA sequence: TGCGCCAGCAGCTTGGAGGACCTCCAGCAGTTCTTC.

The rearrangement uses TRBV4-2 and TRBJ1-4; 7 bases are a match to TRBD1. V gave up 4 bases and J gave up 5 bases; unmatched junction bases: 13. This CDR3 region has 17 residues. Germline CDR1 is LGHNA and CDR2 is YNFKEQ. CDR3: CASSPTDPGQDNEKLFF. The CDR3 nucleotides are TGTGCCAGCAGCCCCACAGACCCCGGACAGGACAATGAAAAACTGTTTTTT.

The chain links TRBV18 to TRBJ2-7; D is perhaps TRBD1 or TRBD2 (5 bases each). CDR1 KGHSH and CDR2 LQKENI come from the germline V gene. Trimming cost V 1 base and J 1 base, with 23 bases left between them. The CDR3 consists of 19 residues. The DNA of the CDR3 is TGTGCCAGCTCACCACGGCAGGCCAGGGACCACGTAGGATCCTACGAGCAGTACTTC. It is translated as CASSPRQARDHVGSYEQYF.

The rearrangement uses TRBV9 and TRBJ2-1, with TRBD2 matching over 8 bases. In germline, CDR1 is SGDLS, CDR2 YYNGEE. There are 15 residues in the CDR3. Trimming at V came to 4 bases and at J to 4 bases, leaving 7 bases not matched to a gene. CDR3 in DNA: TGTGCCAGCAGCAATAGCGGGAATGGGTACAATGAGCAGTTCTTC. It is translated as CASSNSGNGYNEQFF.

This clone was detected only a few times. The V and J genes are TRBV6-5 and TRBJ2-1; 11 nucleotides line up with TRBD1. In germline, CDR1 is MNHEY, CDR2 SVGAGI. Trimming took 4 bases from V and 8 from J; bases not matched to a gene: 7. The length of the CDR3 is 15 residues. The CDR3 DNA sequence: TGTGCCAGCAGTTCCTCCGGGACAGGGGGTCATGAGCAGTTCTTC. This sequence encodes CASSSSGTGGHEQFF.

This clone was detected ten times or more. The V call is TRBV19, the J call TRBJ1-3, with D uncertain. The CDR3 covers 15 residues. Germline V gives CDR1 LNHDA, CDR2 SQIVND (reference sequence). Trimming left V 3 bases short and J 0 bases short, with 9 bases between. The DNA for the CDR3 is TGTGCCAGTAGTATGGACGGATTCTCTGGAAACACCATATATTTT. Translation: CASSMDGFSGNTIYF.

A single count supports this clone. The J gene is TRBJ2-5, the V gene TRBV27; TRBD1 is a possible D gene (6 bases). Germline assignment: CDR1 MNHEY and CDR2 SMNVEV (reference sequence). The V gene lost 6 bases and the J gene lost 2 bases, with 19 bases spanning the gap. The CDR3 runs to 16 residues. CDR3 protein: CASSLHGDNTQETQYF. DNA of the CDR3: TGTGCCAGCAGCCTCCACGGGGACAATACTCAAGAGACCCAGTACTTC.

The genes are TRBV18 and TRBJ1-1; no reliable D call. Looked up from germline, CDR1 is KGHSH and CDR2 is LQKENI. This CDR3 has 15 amino acids. Trimming removed 3 bases from V and 0 bases from J, with 11 bases in between. The chain's CDR3 is CASSPIDIMNTEAFF. The CDR3 DNA sequence: TGTGCCAGCTCACCTATTGATATTATGAACACTGAAGCTTTCTTT.

The chain couples TRBV6-1 to TRBJ1-6, with 9 bases fitting TRBD1. This CDR3 spans 16 amino acids. Germline CDR1 and CDR2: MNHNS and SASEGT. The V gene end was trimmed by 2 bases and the J gene end by 6 bases; junction bases not matched to a gene: 5. This CDR3 is CASSEFWTGVNSPLHF. The CDR3 nucleotides are TGTGCCAGCAGTGAATTCTGGACAGGGGTTAATTCACCCCTCCACTTT.

The V and J genes are TRBV19 and TRBJ1-5; D is ambiguous. The V end was cut by 2 bases, the J end by 9 bases, with 8 bases between. The CDR3 has 12 amino acids. Germline CDR1 is LNHDA and CDR2 is SQIVND (reference sequence). CDR3 region: CASSISLGPQHF. The CDR3, as DNA: TGTGCCAGTAGTATATCACTGGGGCCCCAGCATTTT.

The V call is TRBV6-5, the J call TRBJ2-1; D assignment may be TRBD1 or TRBD2 (6 bases each). Trimming took off 5 bases at V and 4 bases at J, with 15 bases between the two ends. The germline gives CDR1 MNHEY, CDR2 SVGAGI. The CDR3 totals 15 residues. CDR3 in amino acids: CASSRDRREYNEQFF. The CDR3 DNA reads as TGTGCCAGCAGTCGCGACAGGAGGGAATACAATGAGCAGTTCTTC.

CDR3 bases: TGCGCCAGCAGCTCGGACAGCACCTACGAGCAGTACTTC. Its translation: CASSSDSTYEQYF. The chain employs TRBV5-1 and TRBJ2-7; tentative D call: TRBD1 (6 bases). Germline V gives CDR1 SGHRS, CDR2 YFSETQ. There are 13 residues in the CDR3. Trimming removed 3 bases at V and 2 bases at J, with 9 bases between.

This clone showed up just once. The chain uses TRBV19 and TRBJ2-1; TRBD2 aligns across 8 bases. Germline CDR1 and CDR2: LNHDA and SQIVND (reference sequence). The CDR3 consists of 17 residues. The V gene end was trimmed by 1 base and the J gene end by 7 bases; junction bases not matched to a gene: 12. CDR3 in amino acids: CASSIVLAGTLGNEQFF. CDR3 DNA: TGTGCCAGTAGTATAGTTTTAGCGGGGACCCTAGGGAATGAGCAGTTCTTC.

J is TRBJ1-5 and V is TRBV7-9, with D perhaps matching TRBD1 (5 bases). In germline, CDR1 is SEHNR, CDR2 FQNEAQ (reference sequence). Between the trimmed V and J ends, which lost 4 bases and 6 bases, there was a span of 16 bases. CDR3 length: 15 amino acids. The DNA of the CDR3 is TGTGCCAGCAGCTCAAGTCAGGGAATTGCTCAGCCCCAGCATTTT. Protein sequence: CASSSSQGIAQPQHF.

This chain links TRBV5-5 with TRBJ1-2; D gene ambiguous. The germline V and J ends were trimmed by 1 base and 1 base, with 5 bases remaining between them. Germline assignment: CDR1 SGHKS and CDR2 YYEKEE (reference sequence). The CDR3 consists of 13 residues. The CDR3, as DNA: TGTGCCAGCAGCTTGTCAGATAACTATGGCTACACCTTC. Protein: CASSLSDNYGYTF.

This chain uses TRBV5-6 with TRBJ2-3; possibly TRBD2 for D (5 bases). The CDR3 is made up of 13 amino acids. Trimming cost V 4 bases and J 3 bases, with 9 bases left between them. Per the germline V gene, CDR1 is SGHDT and CDR2 is YYEEEE. The CDR3 DNA is TGTGCCAGCAGCCAAACTAGAACAGATACGCAGTATTTT. Protein sequence: CASSQTRTDTQYF.

This chain links TRBV6-1 with TRBJ1-5; no definite D call. Germline lookup yields CDR1 MNHNS and CDR2 SASEGT. Trimming left V 5 bases short and J 6 bases short, with 11 bases between. CDR3 length: 13 residues. The CDR3 reads CASSWRVSQPQHF. The CDR3 DNA is TGTGCCAGCAGTTGGAGGGTGTCTCAGCCCCAGCATTTT.

This clone was observed a handful of times. The chain has TRBV7-2 and TRBJ1-2; possible D gene TRBD1, 6 bases. The CDR3 extends over 16 amino acids. CDR1 and CDR2 from the germline V gene are SGHTA and FQGNSA. V lost 6 bases to trimming and J lost 3 bases, with 20 bases between them. This CDR3 is CASSRLDRDMDYGYTF. The CDR3 nucleotides read TGTGCCAGCAGTCGTCTAGACCGGGACATGGACTATGGCTACACCTTC.

The chain carries TRBV27 and TRBJ2-5; 11 bases agree with TRBD1. This CDR3 contains 14 residues. Germline-derived CDR1 and CDR2 are MNHEY and SMNVEV (reference sequence). Trimming cost V 6 bases and J 5 bases; bases outside gene matches: 5. The CDR3 spells CASRRTGGGETQYF. The CDR3 DNA reads TGTGCCAGCAGAAGGACAGGGGGCGGTGAGACCCAGTACTTC.

The genes are TRBV27 and TRBJ1-3; D possibly corresponds to TRBD1 (6 bases). Trimming pared 2 bases from V and 0 bases from J, leaving 11 bases between. The CDR3 is 16 amino acids. Looked up from germline, CDR1 is MNHEY and CDR2 is SMNVEV (reference sequence). The CDR3 sequence is CASSLRGGNSGNTIYF. CDR3 DNA sequence: TGTGCCAGCAGTTTAAGGGGGGGGAACTCTGGAAACACCATATATTTT.

This clone was counted a single time. J is TRBJ2-1 and V is TRBV7-3; 10 bases line up with TRBD1. J gave up 7 bases and V 4 bases, and 7 bases lay outside the gene matches. Germline CDR1 SGHTA, CDR2 FQGTGA. The CDR3 is 15 residues long. The CDR3 is CASSSMGDRGNEQFF. As DNA, the CDR3 is TGTGCCAGCAGCTCGATGGGGGACAGGGGAAATGAGCAGTTCTTC.